The subject of this entry is one T cell receptor beta chain. This sample was included in a study of cytomegalovirus exposure and HLA in healthy donors. Researchers ran the PCR with 60 Vbeta and 13 Jbeta primers. The assay was immunoSEQ multiplex PCR, and TCRdb's table has in-frame clones only and misses some. The sample shows 100,000 to 150,000 clones, 75% of them seen only once. The germline V gene encodes CDR1 SGHTA and CDR2 FQGTGA. CDR3 size: 13 residues. Trimming removed 5 bases at V and 8 bases at J, with 14 bases between. This rearrangement joins TRBV7-3 to TRBJ2-3, with D maybe TRBD1 (6 bases). The receptor's source is a woman between 40 and 55 years old in good health and CMV-seropositive. Sequenced input: PBMCs. Written as DNA, the CDR3 is TGTGCCAGCAGCACAGGGAGTCGGGTTACGCAGTATTTT. This encodes CASSTGSRVTQYF.